This T cell receptor (beta chain) is drawn from a study of blood T cell repertoires in COVID-19. The wider study: Sites in the United States, Italy and Spain provided acute and convalescent COVID-19 samples. Nucleic acid was either cDNA or gDNA, and it came from T cells, B-cell-depleted T cells, or PBMCs.

The CDR3 runs to 12 residues. The V gene's germline CDR1 is LNHDA and CDR2 SQIVND (reference sequence). Losses at the gene ends were 5 bases for V and 10 bases for J; bases not matched to a gene: 2. This clone was detected once. In the authors' workflow: Scientists estimated how many nucleated cells there were by amplifying reference gene primers. Assay used: immunoSEQ multiplex PCR; TCRdb lists only in-frame clones, some missing. The DNA was the basis for D and trimming; V, J and clone size are from that table. The table lists around 120,000 clones, around 89% of them singletons. This chain uses TRBV19 with TRBJ1-5, with 10 bases identical to TRBD1. This sequence was found in a human donor in a cohort sampled during active COVID-19. Sequenced sample: peripheral blood. CDR3 sequence: CASSWTGGPQHF. The CDR3 DNA reads TGTGCCAGTAGTTGGACAGGGGGTCCCCAGCATTTT.